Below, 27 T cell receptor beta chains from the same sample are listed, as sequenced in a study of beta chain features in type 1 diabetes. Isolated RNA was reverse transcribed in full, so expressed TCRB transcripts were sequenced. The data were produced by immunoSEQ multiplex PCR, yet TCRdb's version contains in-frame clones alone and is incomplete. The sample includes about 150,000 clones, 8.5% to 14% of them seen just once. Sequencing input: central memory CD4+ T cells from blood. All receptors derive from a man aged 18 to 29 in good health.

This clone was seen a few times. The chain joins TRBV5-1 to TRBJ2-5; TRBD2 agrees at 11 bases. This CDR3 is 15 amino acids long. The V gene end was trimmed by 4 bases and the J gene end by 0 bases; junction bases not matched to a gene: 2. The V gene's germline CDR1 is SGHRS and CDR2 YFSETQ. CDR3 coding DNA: TGCGCCAGCAGCAGACTAGCGGGGAACCAAGAGACCCAGTACTTC. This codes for CASSRLAGNQETQYF.

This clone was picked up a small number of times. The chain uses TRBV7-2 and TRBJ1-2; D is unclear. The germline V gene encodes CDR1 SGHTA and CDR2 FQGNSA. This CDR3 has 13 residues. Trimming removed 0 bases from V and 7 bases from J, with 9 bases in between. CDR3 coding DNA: TGTGCCAGCAGCTTAGCACGCAAGGGTGGCTACACCTTC. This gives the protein CASSLARKGGYTF.

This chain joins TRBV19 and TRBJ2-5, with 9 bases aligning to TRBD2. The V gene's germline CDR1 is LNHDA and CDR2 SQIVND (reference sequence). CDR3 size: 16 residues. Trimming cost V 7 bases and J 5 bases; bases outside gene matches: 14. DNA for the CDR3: TGTGCCAGTAACCCCGGGACTAGCAAAGGGATGGAGACCCAGTACTTC. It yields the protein CASNPGTSKGMETQYF.

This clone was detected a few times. CDR3 DNA sequence: TGTGCCAGCAGCACCGGGACTCCGGAGACCCAGTACTTC. Its translation is CASSTGTPETQYF. The V call is TRBV7-2, the J call TRBJ2-5; tentative D call: TRBD2 (6 bases). CDR3 length equals 13 residues. Trimming pared 5 bases from V and 5 bases from J, leaving 12 bases between. Germline CDR1 is SGHTA and CDR2 is FQGNSA.

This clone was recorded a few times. The DNA for the CDR3 is TGTGCCAGCAGCGTCGGGACTGCTGCAGATACGCAGTATTTT. Its translation is CASSVGTAADTQYF. The V call is TRBV11-3, the J call TRBJ2-3; a weak D match, TRBD2 (6 bases). The CDR3 runs to 14 residues. V shed 5 bases and J shed 4 bases, with 13 bases lying between them. Germline CDR1 reads SGHNT; CDR2 reads YENEEA.

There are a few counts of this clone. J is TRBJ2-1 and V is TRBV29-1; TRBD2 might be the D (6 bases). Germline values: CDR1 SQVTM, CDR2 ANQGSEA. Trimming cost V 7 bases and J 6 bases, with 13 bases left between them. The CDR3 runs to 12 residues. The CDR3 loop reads CSAPRGVNEQFF. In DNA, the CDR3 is TGCAGCGCTCCGCGGGGAGTCAATGAGCAGTTCTTC.

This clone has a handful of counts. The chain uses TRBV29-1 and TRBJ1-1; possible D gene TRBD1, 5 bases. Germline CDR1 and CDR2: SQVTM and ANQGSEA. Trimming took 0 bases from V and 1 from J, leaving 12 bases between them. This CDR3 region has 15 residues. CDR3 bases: TGCAGCGTTGAAGAACAGGCAGGGTGGAACACTGAAGCTTTCTTT. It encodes CSVEEQAGWNTEAFF.

This CDR3 reads CASSQEWGSGANVLTF. The CDR3 DNA reads TGCGCCAGCAGCCAAGAATGGGGCTCTGGGGCCAACGTCCTGACTTTC. This chain links TRBV4-3 with TRBJ2-6; no reliable D call. CDR1 LGHNA and CDR2 YSLEER come from the germline V gene. V lost 0 bases to trimming and J lost 0 bases, with 6 bases between them. CDR3 length: 16 residues.

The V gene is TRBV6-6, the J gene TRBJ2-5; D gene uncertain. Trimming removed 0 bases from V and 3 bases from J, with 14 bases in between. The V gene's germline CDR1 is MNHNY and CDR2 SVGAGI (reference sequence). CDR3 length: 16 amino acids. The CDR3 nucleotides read TGTGCCAGCAGTTACTCTTGGGGAACCGCCGAAGAGACCCAGTACTTC. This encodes CASSYSWGTAEETQYF.

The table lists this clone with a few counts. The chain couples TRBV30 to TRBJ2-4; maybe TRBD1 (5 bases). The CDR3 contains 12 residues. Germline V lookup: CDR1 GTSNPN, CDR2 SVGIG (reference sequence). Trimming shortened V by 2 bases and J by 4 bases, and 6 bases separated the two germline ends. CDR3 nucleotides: TGTGCCTGGAGTCAGGGAAAAAACATTCAGTACTTC. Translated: CAWSQGKNIQYF.

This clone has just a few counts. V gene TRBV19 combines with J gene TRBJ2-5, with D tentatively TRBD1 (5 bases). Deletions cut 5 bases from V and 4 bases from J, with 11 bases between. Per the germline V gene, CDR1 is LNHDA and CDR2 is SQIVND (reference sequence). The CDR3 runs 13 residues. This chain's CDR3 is CASSLLQGETQYF. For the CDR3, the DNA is TGTGCCAGTAGTCTCCTGCAGGGAGAGACCCAGTACTTC.

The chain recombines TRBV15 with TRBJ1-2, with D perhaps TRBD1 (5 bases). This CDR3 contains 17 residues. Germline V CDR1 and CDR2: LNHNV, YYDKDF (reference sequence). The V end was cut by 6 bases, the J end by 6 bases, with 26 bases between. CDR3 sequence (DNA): TGTGCCACCAGGAGGGGCAGGGCCAAGGTCCCACAACATGGCTACACCTTC. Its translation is CATRRGRAKVPQHGYTF.

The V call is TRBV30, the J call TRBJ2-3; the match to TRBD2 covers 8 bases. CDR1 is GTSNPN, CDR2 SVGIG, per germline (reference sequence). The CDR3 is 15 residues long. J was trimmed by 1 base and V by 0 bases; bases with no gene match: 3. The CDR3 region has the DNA TGTGCCTGGAGTGTCCAGCGGGGGCGCACAGATACGCAGTATTTT. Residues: CAWSVQRGRTDTQYF.

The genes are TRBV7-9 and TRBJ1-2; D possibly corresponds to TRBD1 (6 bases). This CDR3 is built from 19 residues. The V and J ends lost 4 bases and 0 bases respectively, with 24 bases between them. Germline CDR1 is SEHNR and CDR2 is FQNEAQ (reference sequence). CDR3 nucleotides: TGTGCCAGCAGCTCAAGCCTACAGGGACCGCTCCGTCCTAACTATGGCTACACCTTC. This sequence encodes CASSSSLQGPLRPNYGYTF.

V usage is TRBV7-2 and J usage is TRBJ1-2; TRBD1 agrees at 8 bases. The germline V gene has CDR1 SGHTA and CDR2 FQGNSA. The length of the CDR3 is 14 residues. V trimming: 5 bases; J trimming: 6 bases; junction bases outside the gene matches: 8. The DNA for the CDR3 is TGTGCCAGCAGCCACCGGGACAGGAGACATGGCTACACCTTC. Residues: CASSHRDRRHGYTF.

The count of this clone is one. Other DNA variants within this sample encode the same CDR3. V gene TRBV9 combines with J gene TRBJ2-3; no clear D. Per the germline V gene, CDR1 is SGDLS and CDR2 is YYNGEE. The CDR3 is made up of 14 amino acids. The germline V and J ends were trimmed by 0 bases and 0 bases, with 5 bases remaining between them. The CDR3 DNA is TGTGCCAGCAGCGTAGACCCCAGCACAGATACGCAGTATTTT. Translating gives CASSVDPSTDTQYF.

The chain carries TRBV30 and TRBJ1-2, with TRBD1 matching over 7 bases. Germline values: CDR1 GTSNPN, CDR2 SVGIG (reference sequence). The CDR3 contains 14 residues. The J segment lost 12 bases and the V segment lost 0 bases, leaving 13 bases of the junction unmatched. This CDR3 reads CAWSVYGGQRLNTF. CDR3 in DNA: TGTGCCTGGAGTGTATATGGGGGACAGCGTCTTAACACCTTC.

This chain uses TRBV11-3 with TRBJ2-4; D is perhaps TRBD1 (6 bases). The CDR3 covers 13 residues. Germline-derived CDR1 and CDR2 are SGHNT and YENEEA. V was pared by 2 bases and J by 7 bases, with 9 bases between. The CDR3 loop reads CASSLPGQNIQYF. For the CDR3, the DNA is TGTGCCAGCAGCTTACCCGGACAGAACATTCAGTACTTC.

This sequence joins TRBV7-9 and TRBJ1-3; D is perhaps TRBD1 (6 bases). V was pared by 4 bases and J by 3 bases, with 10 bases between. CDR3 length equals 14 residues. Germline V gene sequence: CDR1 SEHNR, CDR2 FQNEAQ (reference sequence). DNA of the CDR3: TGTGCCAGCAGCTATGGACAGATTGGAAACACCATATATTTT. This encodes CASSYGQIGNTIYF.

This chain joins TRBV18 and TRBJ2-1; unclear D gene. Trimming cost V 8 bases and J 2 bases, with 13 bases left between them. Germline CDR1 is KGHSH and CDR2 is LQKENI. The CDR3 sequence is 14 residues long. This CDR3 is CASLPELTYNEQFF. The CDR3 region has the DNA TGTGCCAGCCTACCGGAGCTTACCTACAATGAGCAGTTCTTC.

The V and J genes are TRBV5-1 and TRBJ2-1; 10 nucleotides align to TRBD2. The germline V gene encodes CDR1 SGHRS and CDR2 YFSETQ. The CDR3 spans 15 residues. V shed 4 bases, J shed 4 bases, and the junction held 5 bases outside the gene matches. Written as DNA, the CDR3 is TGCGCCAGCAGCCCGACTAGCGGGTTATACAATGAGCAGTTCTTC. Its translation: CASSPTSGLYNEQFF.

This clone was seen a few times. CDR3 sequence (DNA): TGTGCCAGCAGTTTAATTGGGGGGGCTAGGCAGTACTTC. Its translation: CASSLIGGARQYF. This chain connects TRBV27 to TRBJ2-7; tentative D call: TRBD2 (7 bases). The CDR3 length is 13 residues. V was pared by 2 bases and J by 9 bases, with 14 bases between. CDR1 and CDR2 (germline): MNHEY, SMNVEV (reference sequence).

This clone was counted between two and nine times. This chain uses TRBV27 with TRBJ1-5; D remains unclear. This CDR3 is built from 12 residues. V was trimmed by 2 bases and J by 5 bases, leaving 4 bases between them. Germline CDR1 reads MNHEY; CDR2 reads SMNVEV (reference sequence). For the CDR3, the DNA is TGTGCCAGCAGTTTAGGATATCAGCCCCAGCATTTT. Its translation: CASSLGYQPQHF.

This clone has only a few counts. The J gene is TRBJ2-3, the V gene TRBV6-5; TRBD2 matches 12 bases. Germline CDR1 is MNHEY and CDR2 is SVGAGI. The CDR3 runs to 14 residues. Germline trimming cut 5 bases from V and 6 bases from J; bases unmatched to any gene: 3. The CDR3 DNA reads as TGTGCCAGCAGTGTGACTAGCGGGAGCGATACGCAGTATTTT. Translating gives CASSVTSGSDTQYF.

This CDR3 reads CASSFTPLGEQFF. As DNA, the CDR3 is TGTGCCAGCAGCTTTACCCCGCTAGGAGAGCAGTTCTTC. The J gene is TRBJ2-1, the V gene TRBV2; no definite D call. V was pared by 6 bases and J by 10 bases, with 16 bases between. Germline V gene lookup returns CDR1 SNHLY and CDR2 FYNNEI. The CDR3 has 13 amino acids.

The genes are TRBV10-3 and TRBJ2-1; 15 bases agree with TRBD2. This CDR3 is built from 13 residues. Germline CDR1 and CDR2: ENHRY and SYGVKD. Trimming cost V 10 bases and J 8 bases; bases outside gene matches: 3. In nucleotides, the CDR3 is TGTGCCACAAGGACTAGCGGGAGGGATGAGCAGTTCTTC. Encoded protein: CATRTSGRDEQFF.

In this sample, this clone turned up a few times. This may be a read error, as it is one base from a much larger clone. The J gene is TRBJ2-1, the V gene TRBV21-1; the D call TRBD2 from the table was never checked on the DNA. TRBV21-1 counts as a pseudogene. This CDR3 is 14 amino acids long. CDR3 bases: TGTGCCAGCAGCCCTCCGACTAGCAGCAATGAGCAGTTCTTC. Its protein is CASSPPTSSNEQFF.